The 2 T cell receptor beta chains reported below all come from one sample, sequenced in a study of shared clonotypes between healthy human individuals. The naive CD8 population came from CD45RO-negative cells selected for CCR7, without terminally differentiated effector memory CD45RA+ cells. The protocol was immunoSEQ multiplex PCR, while the TCRdb copy is restricted to in-frame clones and leaves out a portion. The repertoire has fewer than 850,000 clones, around 96% of them found once; the top ten carry 0.2% to 0.25%. Sequenced: naive CD8+ T cells sorted from blood. Receptors were obtained from a man aged 25-45 years in good health.

The gene calls are TRBV5-6 and TRBJ1-5; D ambiguous. This CDR3 region has 14 residues. CDR1 is SGHDT and CDR2 is YYEEEE in the germline V gene. The ends were cut back, 2 bases at V and 4 bases at J, with 10 bases in the middle. CDR3 in DNA: TGTGCCAGCAGCTTCGGGGTGCTGAATCAGCCCCAGCATTTT. Protein product: CASSFGVLNQPQHF. Full variable domain (remainder filled in from reference TRBV5-6 and TRBJ1-5): DAGVTQSPTHLIKTRGQQVTLRCSPKSGHDTVSWYQQALGQGPQFIFQYYEEEERQRGNFPDRFSGHQFPNYSSELNVNALLLGDSALYLCASSFGVLNQPQHFGDGTRLSIL.

V usage is TRBV6-5 and J usage is TRBJ2-1; 13 positions match TRBD2. CDR1 and CDR2 (germline): MNHEY, SVGAGI. The CDR3 runs 15 residues. The trim removed 0 bases at V and 8 bases at J, leaving 1 base unmatched. CDR3 sequence (DNA): TGTGCCAGCAGTTACTCCGGACTAGCGGGAGATGAGCAGTTCTTC. Translation gives CASSYSGLAGDEQFF.